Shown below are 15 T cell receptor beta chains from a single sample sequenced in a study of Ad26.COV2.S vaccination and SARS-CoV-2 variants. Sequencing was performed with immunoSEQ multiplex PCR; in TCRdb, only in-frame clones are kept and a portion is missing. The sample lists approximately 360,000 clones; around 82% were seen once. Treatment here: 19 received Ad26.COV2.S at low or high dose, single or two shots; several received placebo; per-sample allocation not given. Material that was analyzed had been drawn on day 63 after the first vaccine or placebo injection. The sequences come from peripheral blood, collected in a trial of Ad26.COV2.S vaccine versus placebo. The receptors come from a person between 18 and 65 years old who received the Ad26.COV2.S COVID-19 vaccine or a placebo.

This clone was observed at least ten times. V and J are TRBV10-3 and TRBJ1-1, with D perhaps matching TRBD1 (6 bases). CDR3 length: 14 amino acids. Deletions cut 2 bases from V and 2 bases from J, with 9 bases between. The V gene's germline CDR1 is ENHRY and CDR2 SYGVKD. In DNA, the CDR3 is TGTGCCATCAGTGAGAGGGGGGGTAACACTGAAGCTTTCTTT. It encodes CAISERGGNTEAFF.

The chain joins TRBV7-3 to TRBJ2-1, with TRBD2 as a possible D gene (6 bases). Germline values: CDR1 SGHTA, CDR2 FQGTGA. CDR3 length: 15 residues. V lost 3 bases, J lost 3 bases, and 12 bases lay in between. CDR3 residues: CASSFQAGNYNEQFF. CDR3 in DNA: TGTGCCAGCAGCTTCCAAGCGGGTAACTACAATGAGCAGTTCTTC. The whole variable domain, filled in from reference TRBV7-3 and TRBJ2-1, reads GAGVSQTPSNKVTEKGKYVELRCDPISGHTALYWYRQSLGQGPEFLIYFQGTGAADDSGLPNDRFFAVRPEGSVSTLKIQRTERGDSAVYLCASSFQAGNYNEQFFGPGTRLTVL.

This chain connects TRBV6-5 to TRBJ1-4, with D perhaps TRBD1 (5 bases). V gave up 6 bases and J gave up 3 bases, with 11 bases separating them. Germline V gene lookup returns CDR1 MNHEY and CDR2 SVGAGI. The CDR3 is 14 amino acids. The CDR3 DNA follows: TGTGCCAGCAGAAATGGGGGGTCTAATGAAAAACTGTTTTTT. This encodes CASRNGGSNEKLFF.

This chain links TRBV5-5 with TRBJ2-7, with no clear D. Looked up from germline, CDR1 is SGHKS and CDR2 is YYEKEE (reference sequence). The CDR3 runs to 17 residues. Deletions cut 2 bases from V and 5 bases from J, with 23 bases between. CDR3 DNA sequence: TGTGCCAGCAGCTTCGGTTTGTTTCAATTGAGTGCCCACGAGCAGTACTTC. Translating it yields CASSFGLFQLSAHEQYF.

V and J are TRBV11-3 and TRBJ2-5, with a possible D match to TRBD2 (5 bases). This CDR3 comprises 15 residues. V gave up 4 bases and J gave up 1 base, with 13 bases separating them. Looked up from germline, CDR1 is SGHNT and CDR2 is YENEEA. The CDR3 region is CASSSPKRPQETQYF. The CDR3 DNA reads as TGTGCCAGCAGCTCCCCAAAGCGGCCCCAAGAGACCCAGTACTTC.

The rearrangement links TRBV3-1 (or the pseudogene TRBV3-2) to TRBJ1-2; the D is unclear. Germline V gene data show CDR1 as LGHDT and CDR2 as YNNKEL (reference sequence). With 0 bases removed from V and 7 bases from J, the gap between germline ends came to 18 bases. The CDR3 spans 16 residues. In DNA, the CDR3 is TGTGCCAGCAGCCAAGAAAGTCTACTGGGAACGGGTGGCTACACCTTC. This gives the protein CASSQESLLGTGGYTF.

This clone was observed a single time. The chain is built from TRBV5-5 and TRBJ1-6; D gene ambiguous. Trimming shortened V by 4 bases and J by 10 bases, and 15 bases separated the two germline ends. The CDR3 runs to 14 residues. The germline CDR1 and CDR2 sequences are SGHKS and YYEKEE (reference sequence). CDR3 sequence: CASSPRAGGSPLHF. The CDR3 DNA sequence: TGTGCCAGCAGCCCGAGGGCTGGTGGGTCACCCCTCCACTTT.

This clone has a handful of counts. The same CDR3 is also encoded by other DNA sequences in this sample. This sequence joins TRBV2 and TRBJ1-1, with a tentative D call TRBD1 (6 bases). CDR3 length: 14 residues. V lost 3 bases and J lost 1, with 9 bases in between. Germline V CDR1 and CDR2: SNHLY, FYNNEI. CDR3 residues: CASSDRGGNTEAFF. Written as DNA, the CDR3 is TGTGCCAGCAGTGATAGAGGGGGGAACACTGAAGCTTTCTTT.

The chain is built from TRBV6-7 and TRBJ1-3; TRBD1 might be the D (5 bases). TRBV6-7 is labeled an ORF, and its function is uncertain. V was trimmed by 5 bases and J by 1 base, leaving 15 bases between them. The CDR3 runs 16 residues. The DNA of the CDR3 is TGTGCCAGCAGTATCCAGGGAGGCCCTTCTGGAAACACCATATATTTT. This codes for CASSIQGGPSGNTIYF.

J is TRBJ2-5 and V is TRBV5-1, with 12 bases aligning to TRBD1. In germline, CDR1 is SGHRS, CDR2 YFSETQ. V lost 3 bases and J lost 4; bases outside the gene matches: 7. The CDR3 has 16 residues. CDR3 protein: CASSSEGQGAGETQYF. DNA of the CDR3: TGCGCCAGCAGCTCGGAGGGACAGGGGGCGGGAGAGACCCAGTACTTC.

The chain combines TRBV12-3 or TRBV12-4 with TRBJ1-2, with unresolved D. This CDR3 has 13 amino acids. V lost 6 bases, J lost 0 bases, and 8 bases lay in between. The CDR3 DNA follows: TGTGCCAGCAGCTCCCCCTCTAACTATGGCTACACCTTC. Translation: CASSSPSNYGYTF.

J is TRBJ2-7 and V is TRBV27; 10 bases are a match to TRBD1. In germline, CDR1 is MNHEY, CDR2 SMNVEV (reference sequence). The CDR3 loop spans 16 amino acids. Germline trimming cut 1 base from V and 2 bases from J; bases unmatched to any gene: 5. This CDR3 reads CASSLYDRGRPYEQYF. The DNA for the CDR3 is TGTGCCAGCAGTTTATACGACAGGGGGCGGCCCTACGAGCAGTACTTC.

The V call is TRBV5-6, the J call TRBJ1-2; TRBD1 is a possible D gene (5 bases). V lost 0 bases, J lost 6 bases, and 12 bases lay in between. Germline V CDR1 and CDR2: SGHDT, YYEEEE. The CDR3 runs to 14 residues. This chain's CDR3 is CASSLGQQIDGYTF. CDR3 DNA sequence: TGTGCCAGCAGCTTGGGACAGCAAATCGATGGCTACACCTTC.

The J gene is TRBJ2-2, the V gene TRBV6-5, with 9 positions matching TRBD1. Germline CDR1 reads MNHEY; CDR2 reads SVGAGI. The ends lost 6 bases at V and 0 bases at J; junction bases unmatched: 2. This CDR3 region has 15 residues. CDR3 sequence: CASRGDRANTGELFF. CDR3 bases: TGTGCCAGCAGGGGGGACAGGGCGAACACCGGGGAGCTGTTTTTT.

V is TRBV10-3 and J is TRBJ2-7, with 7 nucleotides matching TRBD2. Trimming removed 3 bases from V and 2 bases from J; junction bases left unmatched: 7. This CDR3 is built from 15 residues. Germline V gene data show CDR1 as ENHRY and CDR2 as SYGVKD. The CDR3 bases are TGTGCCATCAGTGACACCGGGACTAAGACCTACGAGCAGTACTTC. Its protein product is CAISDTGTKTYEQYF.